This TCR beta chain was retrieved from a study of blood T cells in healthy people across ages. Overall study findings and caveats: Strong correlation existed between TCR beta diversity and naive T cell percentage. Naive and antigen-experienced cells could not be conclusively compared, given unsorted PBMCs.

This clonotype was seen ten or more times. Its matching antigen is unknown. Germline CDR1 reads SEHNR; CDR2 reads FQNEAQ (reference sequence). V lost 3 bases, J lost 0 bases, and 12 bases lay in between. The length of the CDR3 is 16 residues. With a J-beta primer mix and a sample-barcoded 5' primer, a second PCR ran 7 to 11 cycles. TCRdb called the 5' RACE reads again in MiXCR, with one record for every CDR3 protein. The repertoire holds about 620,000 distinct CDR3 sequences, with 40% to 65% as singletons. Sequencing was done on a sample of blood. The receptor comes from a woman older than 75 in good health. The gene calls are TRBV7-9 and TRBJ2-1, with unresolved D. The CDR3 DNA reads as TGTGCCAGCAGCTTCATGGTTGGGGTCTCCTACAATGAGCAGTTCTTC. It specifies CASSFMVGVSYNEQFF.